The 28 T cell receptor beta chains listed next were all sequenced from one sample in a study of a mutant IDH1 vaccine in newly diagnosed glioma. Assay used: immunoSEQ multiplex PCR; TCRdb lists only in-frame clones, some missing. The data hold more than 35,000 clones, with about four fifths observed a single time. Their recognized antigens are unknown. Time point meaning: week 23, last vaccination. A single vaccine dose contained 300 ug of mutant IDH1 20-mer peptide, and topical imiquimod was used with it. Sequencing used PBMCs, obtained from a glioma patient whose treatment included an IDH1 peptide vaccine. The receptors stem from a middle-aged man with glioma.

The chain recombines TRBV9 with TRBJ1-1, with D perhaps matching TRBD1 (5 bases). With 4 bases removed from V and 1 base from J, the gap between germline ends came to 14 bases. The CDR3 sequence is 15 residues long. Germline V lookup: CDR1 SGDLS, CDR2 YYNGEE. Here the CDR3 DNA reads TGTGCCAGCAGCTCGGGGACTCTGGGGAACACTGAAGCTTTCTTT. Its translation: CASSSGTLGNTEAFF. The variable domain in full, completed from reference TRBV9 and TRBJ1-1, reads DSGVTQTPKHLITATGQRVTLRCSPRSGDLSVYWYQQSLDQGLQFLIQYYNGEERAKGNILERFSAQQFPDLHSELNLSSLELGDSALYFCASSSGTLGNTEAFFGQGTRLTVV.

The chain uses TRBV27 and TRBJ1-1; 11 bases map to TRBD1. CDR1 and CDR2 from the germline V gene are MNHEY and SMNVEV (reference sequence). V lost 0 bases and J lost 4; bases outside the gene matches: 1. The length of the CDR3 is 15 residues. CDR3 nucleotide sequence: TGTGCCAGCAGTTTATCCGGGACAGGGGGCACTGAAGCTTTCTTT. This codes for CASSLSGTGGTEAFF.

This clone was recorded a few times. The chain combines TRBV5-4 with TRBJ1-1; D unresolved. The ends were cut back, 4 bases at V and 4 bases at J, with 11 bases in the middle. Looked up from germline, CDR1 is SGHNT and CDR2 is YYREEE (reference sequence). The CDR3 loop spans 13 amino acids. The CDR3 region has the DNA TGTGCCAGCAGCCCACAGAGAGGCACTGAAGCTTTCTTT. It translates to CASSPQRGTEAFF.

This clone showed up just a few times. CDR3 amino acids: CASSQFSGGELGGYTF. CDR3 DNA sequence: TGCGCCAGCAGCCAATTTTCAGGCGGGGAGCTGGGTGGCTACACCTTC. J is TRBJ1-2 and V is TRBV4-1; no reliable D call. Trimming removed 2 bases from V and 7 bases from J, with 20 bases in between. From germline, CDR1 is MGHRA and CDR2 YSYEKL. CDR3 length equals 16 residues.

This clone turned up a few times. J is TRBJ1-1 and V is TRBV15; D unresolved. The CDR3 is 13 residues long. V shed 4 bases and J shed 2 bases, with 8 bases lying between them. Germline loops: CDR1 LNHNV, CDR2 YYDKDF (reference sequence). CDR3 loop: CATSKTVNTEAFF. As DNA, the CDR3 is TGTGCCACCAGCAAGACGGTAAACACTGAAGCTTTCTTT.

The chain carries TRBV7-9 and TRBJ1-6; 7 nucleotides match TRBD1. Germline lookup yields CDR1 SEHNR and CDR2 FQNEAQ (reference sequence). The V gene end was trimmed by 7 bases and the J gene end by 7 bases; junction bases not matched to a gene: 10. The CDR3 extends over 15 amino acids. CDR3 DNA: TGTGCCAGCACCATTCCGGGGACAGACAATTCACCCCTCCACTTT. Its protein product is CASTIPGTDNSPLHF.

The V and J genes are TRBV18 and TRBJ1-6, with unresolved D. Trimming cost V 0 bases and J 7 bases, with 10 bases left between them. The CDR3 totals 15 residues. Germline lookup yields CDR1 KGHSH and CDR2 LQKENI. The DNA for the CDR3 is TGTGCCAGCTCACCACCAGGAAGCCAGAATTCACCCCTCCACTTT. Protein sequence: CASSPPGSQNSPLHF.

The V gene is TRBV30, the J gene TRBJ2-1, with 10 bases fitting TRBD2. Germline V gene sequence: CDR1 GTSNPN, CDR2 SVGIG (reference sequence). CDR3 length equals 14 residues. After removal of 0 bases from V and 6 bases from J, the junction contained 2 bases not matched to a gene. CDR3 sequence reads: CAWSVVAGGNEQFF. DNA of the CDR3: TGTGCCTGGAGTGTGGTAGCGGGGGGCAATGAGCAGTTCTTC.

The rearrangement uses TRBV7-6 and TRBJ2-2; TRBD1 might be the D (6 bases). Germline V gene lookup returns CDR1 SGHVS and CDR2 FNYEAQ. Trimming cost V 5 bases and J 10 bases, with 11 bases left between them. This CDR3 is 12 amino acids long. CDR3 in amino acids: CASSHRVAELFF. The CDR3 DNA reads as TGTGCCAGCAGCCACAGGGTGGCGGAGCTGTTTTTT.

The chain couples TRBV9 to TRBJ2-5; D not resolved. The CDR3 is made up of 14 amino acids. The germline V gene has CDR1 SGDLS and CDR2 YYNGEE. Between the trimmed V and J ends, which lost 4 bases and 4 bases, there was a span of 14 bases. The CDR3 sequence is CASSPGSARETQYF. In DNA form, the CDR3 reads TGTGCCAGCAGCCCAGGTTCGGCGCGAGAGACCCAGTACTTC.

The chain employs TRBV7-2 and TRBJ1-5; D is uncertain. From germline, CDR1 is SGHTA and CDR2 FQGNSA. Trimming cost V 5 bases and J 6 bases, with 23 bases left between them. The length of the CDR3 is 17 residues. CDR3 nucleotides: TGTGCCAGCAGCCACGGGTCAGGTCGTATACGGACTCAGCCCCAGCATTTT. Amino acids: CASSHGSGRIRTQPQHF.

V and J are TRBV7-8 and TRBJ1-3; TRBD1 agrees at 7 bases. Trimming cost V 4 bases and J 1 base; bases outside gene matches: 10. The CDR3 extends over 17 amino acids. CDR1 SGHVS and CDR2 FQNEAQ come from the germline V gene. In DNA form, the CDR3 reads TGTGCCAGCAGCTACCTGCCTCAGGGGGGGTCTGGAAACACCATATATTTT. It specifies CASSYLPQGGSGNTIYF. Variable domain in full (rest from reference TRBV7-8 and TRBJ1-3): GAGVSQSPRYKVAKRGQDVALRCDPISGHVSLFWYQQALGQGPEFLTYFQNEAQLDKSGLPSDRFFAERPEGSVSTLKIQRTQQEDSAVYLCASSYLPQGGSGNTIYFGEGSWLTVV.

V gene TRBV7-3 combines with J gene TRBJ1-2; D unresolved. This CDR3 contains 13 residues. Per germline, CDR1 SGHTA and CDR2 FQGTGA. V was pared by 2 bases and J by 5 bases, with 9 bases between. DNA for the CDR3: TGTGCCAGCAGCTTAGTAAGCGGGTATGGCTACACCTTC. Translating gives CASSLVSGYGYTF.

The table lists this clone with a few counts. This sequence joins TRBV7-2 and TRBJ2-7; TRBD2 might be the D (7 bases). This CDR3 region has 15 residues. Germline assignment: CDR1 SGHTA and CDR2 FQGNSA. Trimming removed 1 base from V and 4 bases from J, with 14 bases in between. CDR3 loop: CASSLGGGTDYEQYF. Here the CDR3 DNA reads TGTGCCAGCAGCTTAGGCGGGGGCACGGATTACGAGCAGTACTTC.

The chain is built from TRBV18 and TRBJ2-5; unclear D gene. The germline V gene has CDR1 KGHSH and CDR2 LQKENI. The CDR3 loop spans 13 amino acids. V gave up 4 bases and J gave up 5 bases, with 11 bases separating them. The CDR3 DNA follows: TGTGCCAGCTCACTGGACCTCGCGGAGACCCAGTACTTC. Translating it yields CASSLDLAETQYF. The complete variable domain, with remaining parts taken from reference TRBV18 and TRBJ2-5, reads NAGVMQNPRHLVRRRGQEARLRCSPMKGHSHVYWYRQLPEEGLKFMVYLQKENIIDESGMPKERFSAEFPKEGPSILRIQQVVRGDSAAYFCASSLDLAETQYFGPGTRLLVL.

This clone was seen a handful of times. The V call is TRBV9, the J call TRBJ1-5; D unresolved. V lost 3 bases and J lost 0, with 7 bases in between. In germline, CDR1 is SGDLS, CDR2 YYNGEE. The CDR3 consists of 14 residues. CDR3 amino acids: CASSATISNQPQHF. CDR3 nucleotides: TGTGCCAGCAGCGCGACCATTAGCAATCAGCCCCAGCATTTT.

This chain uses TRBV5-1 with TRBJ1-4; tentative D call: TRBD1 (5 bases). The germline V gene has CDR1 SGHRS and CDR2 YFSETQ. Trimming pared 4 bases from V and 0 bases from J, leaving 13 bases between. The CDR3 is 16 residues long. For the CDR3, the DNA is TGCGCCAGCAGCGTCGACAGAGTTGCAACTAATGAAAAACTGTTTTTT. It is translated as CASSVDRVATNEKLFF.

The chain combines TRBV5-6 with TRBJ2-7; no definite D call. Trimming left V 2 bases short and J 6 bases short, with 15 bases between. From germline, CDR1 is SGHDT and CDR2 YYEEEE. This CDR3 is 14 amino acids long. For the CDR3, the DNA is TGTGCCAGCAGCTTTATGGTTTTCGGGTCCGAGCAGTACTTC. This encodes CASSFMVFGSEQYF.

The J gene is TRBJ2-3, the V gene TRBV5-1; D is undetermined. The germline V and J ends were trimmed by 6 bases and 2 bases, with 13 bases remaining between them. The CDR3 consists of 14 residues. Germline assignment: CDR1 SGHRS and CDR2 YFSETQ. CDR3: CASTDSGLTDTQYF. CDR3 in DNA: TGCGCCAGCACCGATTCAGGTCTCACAGATACGCAGTATTTT.

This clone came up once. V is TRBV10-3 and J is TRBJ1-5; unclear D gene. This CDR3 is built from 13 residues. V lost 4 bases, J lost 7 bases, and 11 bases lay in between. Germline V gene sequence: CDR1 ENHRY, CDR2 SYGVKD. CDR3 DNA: TGTGCCATCAGTGTGGACCCCACCCAGCCCCAGCATTTT. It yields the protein CAISVDPTQPQHF.

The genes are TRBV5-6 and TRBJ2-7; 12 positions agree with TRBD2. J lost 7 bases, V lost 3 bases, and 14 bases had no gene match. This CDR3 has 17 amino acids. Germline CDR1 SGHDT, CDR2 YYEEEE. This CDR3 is CASSSPILAGGPWEQYF. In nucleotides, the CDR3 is TGTGCCAGCAGCTCGCCTATACTAGCGGGGGGCCCGTGGGAGCAGTACTTC.

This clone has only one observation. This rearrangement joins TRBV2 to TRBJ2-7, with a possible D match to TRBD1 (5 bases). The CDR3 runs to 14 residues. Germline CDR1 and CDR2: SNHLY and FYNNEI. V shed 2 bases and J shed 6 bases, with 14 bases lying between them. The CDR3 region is CASSENNRQAEQYF. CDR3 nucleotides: TGTGCCAGCAGTGAAAACAACAGGCAGGCCGAGCAGTACTTC. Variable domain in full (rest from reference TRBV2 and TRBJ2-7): EPEVTQTPSHQVTQMGQEVILRCVPISNHLYFYWYRQILGQKVEFLVSFYNNEISEKSEIFDDQFSVERPDGSNFTLKIRSTKLEDSAMYFCASSENNRQAEQYFGPGTRLTVT.

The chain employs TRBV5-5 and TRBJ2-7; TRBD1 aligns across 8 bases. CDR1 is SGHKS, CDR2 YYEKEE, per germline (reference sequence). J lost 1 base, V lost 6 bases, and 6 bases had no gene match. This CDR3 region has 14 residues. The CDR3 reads CASTRQGISYEQYF. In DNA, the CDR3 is TGTGCCAGCACCCGACAGGGGATTTCCTACGAGCAGTACTTC.

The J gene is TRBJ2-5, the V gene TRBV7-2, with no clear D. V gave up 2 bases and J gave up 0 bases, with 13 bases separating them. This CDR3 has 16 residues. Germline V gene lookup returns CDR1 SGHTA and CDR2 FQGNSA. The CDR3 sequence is CASSLISLGDQETQYF. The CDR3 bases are TGTGCCAGCAGCTTAATTTCGTTAGGCGACCAAGAGACCCAGTACTTC. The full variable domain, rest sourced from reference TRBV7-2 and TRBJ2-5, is GAGVSQSPSNKVTEKGKDVELRCDPISGHTALYWYRQSLGQGLEFLIYFQGNSAPDKSGLPSDRFSAERTGGSVSTLTIQRTQQEDSAVYLCASSLISLGDQETQYFGPGTRLLVL.

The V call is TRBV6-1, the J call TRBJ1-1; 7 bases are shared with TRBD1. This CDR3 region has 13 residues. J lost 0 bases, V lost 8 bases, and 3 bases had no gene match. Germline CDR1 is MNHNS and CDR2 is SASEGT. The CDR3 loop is CASAGQLNTEAFF. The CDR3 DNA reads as TGTGCCAGCGCGGGACAGCTGAACACTGAAGCTTTCTTT.

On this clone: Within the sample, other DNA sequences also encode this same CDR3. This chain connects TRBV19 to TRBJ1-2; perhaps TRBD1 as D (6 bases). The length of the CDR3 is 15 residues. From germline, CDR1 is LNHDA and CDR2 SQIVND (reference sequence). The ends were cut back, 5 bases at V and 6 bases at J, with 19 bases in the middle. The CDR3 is CASSGTGAHKDGYTF. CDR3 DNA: TGTGCCAGTAGTGGTACGGGGGCTCACAAGGATGGCTACACCTTC.

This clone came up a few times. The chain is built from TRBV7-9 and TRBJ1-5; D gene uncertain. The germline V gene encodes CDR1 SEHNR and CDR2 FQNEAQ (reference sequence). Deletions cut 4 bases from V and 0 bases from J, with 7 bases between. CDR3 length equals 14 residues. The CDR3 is CASSWATSNQPQHF. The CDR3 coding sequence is TGTGCCAGCAGCTGGGCCACTAGCAATCAGCCCCAGCATTTT.

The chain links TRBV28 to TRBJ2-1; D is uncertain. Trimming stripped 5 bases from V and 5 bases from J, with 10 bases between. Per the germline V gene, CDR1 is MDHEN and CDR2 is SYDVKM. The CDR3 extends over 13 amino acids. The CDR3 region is CASSALWDNEQFF. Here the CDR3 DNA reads TGTGCCAGCAGTGCACTCTGGGACAATGAGCAGTTCTTC.